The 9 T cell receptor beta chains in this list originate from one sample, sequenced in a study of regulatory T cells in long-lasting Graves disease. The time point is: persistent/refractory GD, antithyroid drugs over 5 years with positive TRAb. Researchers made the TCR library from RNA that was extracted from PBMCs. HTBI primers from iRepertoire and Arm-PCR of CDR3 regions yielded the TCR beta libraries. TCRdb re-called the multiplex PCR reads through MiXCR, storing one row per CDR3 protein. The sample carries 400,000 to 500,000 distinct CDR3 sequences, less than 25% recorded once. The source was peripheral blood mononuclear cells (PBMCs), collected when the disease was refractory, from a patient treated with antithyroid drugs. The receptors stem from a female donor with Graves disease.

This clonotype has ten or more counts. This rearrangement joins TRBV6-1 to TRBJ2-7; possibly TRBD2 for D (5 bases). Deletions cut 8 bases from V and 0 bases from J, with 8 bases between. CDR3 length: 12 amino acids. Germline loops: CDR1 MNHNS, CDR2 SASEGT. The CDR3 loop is CASGLVSYEQYF. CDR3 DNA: TGTGCCAGCGGACTGGTCTCCTACGAGCAGTACTTC.

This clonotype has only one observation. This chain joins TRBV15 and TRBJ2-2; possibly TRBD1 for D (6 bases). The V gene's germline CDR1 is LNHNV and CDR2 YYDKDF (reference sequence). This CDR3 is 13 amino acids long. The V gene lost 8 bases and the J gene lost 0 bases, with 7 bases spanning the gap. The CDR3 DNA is TGTGCCACCGGACAGACGAACACCGGGGAGCTGTTTTTT. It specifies CATGQTNTGELFF.

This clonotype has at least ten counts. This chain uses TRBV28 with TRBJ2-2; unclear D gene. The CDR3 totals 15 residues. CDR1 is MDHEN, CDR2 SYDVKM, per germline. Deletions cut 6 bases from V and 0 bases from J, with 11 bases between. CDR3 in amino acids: CASSTIAANTGELFF. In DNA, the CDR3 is TGTGCCAGCAGCACGATAGCTGCGAACACCGGGGAGCTGTTTTTT.

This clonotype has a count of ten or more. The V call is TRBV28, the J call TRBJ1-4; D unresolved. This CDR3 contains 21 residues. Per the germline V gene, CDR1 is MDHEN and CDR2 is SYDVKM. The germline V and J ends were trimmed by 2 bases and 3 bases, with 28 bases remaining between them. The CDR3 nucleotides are TGTGCCAGCAGTTTACCCGGCGGGGATGGACGAACCTTTGGAGCTAATGAAAAACTGTTTTTT. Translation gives CASSLPGGDGRTFGANEKLFF. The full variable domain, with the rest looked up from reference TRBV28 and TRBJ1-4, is DVKVTQSSRYLVKRTGEKVFLECVQDMDHENMFWYRQDPGLGLRLIYFSYDVKMKEKGDIPEGYSVSREKKERFSLILESASTNQTSMYLCASSLPGGDGRTFGANEKLFFGSGTQLSVL.

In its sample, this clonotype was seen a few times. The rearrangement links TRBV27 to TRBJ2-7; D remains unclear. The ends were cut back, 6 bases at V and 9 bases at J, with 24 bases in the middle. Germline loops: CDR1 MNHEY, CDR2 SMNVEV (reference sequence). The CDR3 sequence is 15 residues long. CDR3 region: CASSHHHAPGPGQYF. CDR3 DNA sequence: TGTGCCAGCAGCCACCATCACGCTCCGGGTCCGGGGCAGTACTTC.

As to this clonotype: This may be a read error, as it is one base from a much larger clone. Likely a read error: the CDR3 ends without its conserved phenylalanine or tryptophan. The CDR3 spells CATSRDLGFEGYTS. DNA for the CDR3: TGTGCCACCAGCAGAGATCTAGGGTTTGAAGGCTACACCTCC. V gene TRBV15 combines with J gene TRBJ1-2; D call uncertain. Trimming removed 0 bases at V and 8 bases at J, with 13 bases between. The CDR3 sequence is 14 residues long. Germline loops: CDR1 LNHNV, CDR2 YYDKDF (reference sequence).

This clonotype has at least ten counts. The CDR3 reads CASSHLTGYGDIQYF. CDR3 coding DNA: TGTGCCAGCAGCCACCTAACAGGGTATGGAGACATTCAGTACTTC. The V gene is TRBV3-1, the J gene TRBJ2-4; D is perhaps TRBD1 (6 bases). Germline values: CDR1 LGHDT, CDR2 YNNKEL (reference sequence). Trimming took 3 bases from V and 8 from J, leaving 17 bases between them. The CDR3 covers 15 residues.

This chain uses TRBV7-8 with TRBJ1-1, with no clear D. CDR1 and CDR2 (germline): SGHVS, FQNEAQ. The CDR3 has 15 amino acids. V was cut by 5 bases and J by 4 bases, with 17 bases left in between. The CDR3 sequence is CASSPRTVMSTEAFF. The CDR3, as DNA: TGTGCCAGCAGCCCTCGGACCGTAATGAGCACTGAAGCTTTCTTT.

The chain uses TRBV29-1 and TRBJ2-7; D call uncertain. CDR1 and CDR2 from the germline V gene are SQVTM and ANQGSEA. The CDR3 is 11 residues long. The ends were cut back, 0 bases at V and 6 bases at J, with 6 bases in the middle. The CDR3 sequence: CSVEDGPEQYF. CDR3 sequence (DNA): TGCAGCGTTGAAGATGGGCCCGAGCAGTACTTC.